This T cell receptor (beta chain) originates from a study of blood T cell repertoires in COVID-19. Overall study: Specimens from acute and convalescent COVID-19 originated in the United States, Italy and Spain.

This clone has only one observation. V was shortened by 3 bases and J by 4 bases, with 19 bases between the two germline ends. Germline CDR1 reads SGDLS; CDR2 reads YYNGEE. This CDR3 is 16 amino acids long. Sequenced by immunoSEQ multiplex PCR; TCRdb stores in-frame clones only, minus some. The sample lists 250,000 to 300,000 clones, 85% to 90% occurring once. The source material was PBMCs or T cells enriched from blood (not recorded which). The rearrangement joins TRBV9 to TRBJ1-2; TRBD1 might be the D (5 bases). This clonotype was sampled from a woman aged 55-69 years who had recovered from COVID-19. Written as DNA, the CDR3 is TGTGCCAGCAGCGGCGCCGGTCAGGGATTGGTCTATGGCTACACCTTC. Translating gives CASSGAGQGLVYGYTF.